A single sample gave rise to the 8 T cell receptor beta chains below, sequenced in a study of CD4 T cells in relation to SARS-CoV-2 and coronaviruses. Before the COVID-19 pandemic, during about 2011-2019, CD4+ T cells were taken from unexposed donors. Isolation of CD4+ T cells took place after about 9 days in culture. Their specific antigens are unknown. Generated by immunoSEQ multiplex PCR, the TCRdb table keeps only in-frame clones and is missing some. The sample contains about 26,000 clones, roughly four fifths of which appear only once. The sample comprised CD4+ T cells from PBMCs, cultured in vitro. These TCRs come from a human donor in good health.

The chain recombines TRBV19 with TRBJ1-2, with D hard to call. CDR1 and CDR2 from the germline V gene are LNHDA and SQIVND (reference sequence). The V gene lost 2 bases and the J gene lost 0 bases, with 13 bases spanning the gap. The CDR3 contains 16 residues. CDR3 protein: CASSIQAPTSNYGYTF. CDR3 in DNA: TGTGCCAGTAGTATACAGGCACCCACCTCTAACTATGGCTACACCTTC.

This sequence joins TRBV20-1 and TRBJ2-5; D is perhaps TRBD1 or TRBD2 (6 bases each). The CDR3 spans 15 residues. V was trimmed by 3 bases and J by 5 bases, leaving 19 bases between them. Germline V lookup: CDR1 DFQATT, CDR2 SNEGSKA (reference sequence). The CDR3 DNA reads as TGCAGTGCTAGTCGGGTGGGAGGAGGGGGGGAGACCCAGTACTTC. Protein sequence: CSASRVGGGGETQYF.

This clone was counted only a few times. The gene calls are TRBV18 and TRBJ1-1, with D maybe TRBD1 (6 bases). Germline-derived CDR1 and CDR2 are KGHSH and LQKENI. V was shortened by 0 bases and J by 2 bases, with 13 bases between the two germline ends. The CDR3 is 16 amino acids. The CDR3 spells CASSPPYPGGNTEAFF. The CDR3 DNA sequence: TGTGCCAGCTCACCACCGTATCCCGGGGGCAACACTGAAGCTTTCTTT.

This sequence joins TRBV30 and TRBJ1-4; D is possibly TRBD1 (6 bases). The CDR3 sequence is 15 residues long. V was clipped by 5 bases and J by 8 bases, with 21 bases between them. Germline-derived CDR1 and CDR2 are GTSNPN and SVGIG (reference sequence). The CDR3 bases are TGTGCCTGGTCCACGGGGGCGGCCCATCTGGAAAAACTGTTTTTT. Translating gives CAWSTGAAHLEKLFF. Drawing the rest from reference TRBV30 and TRBJ1-4, the complete variable domain is SQTIHQWPATLVQPVGSPLSLECTVEGTSNPNLYWYRQAAGRGLQLLFYSVGIGQISSEVPQNLSASRPQDRQFILSSKKLLLSDSGFYLCAWSTGAAHLEKLFFGSGTQLSVL.

This chain links TRBV7-3 with TRBJ2-1; 10 bases map to TRBD2. Germline assignment: CDR1 SGHTA and CDR2 FQGTGA. The trim removed 7 bases at V and 13 bases at J, leaving 19 bases unmatched. This CDR3 spans 16 amino acids. CDR3 loop: CASILSGRSHARKQFF. CDR3 nucleotides: TGTGCCAGCATCCTTAGCGGGAGGAGCCACGCCAGGAAACAGTTCTTC.

V is TRBV10-3 and J is TRBJ2-7, with D perhaps TRBD1 or TRBD2 (5 bases each). Germline lookup yields CDR1 ENHRY and CDR2 SYGVKD. With 8 bases removed from V and 4 bases from J, the gap between germline ends came to 15 bases. The CDR3 is made up of 13 amino acids. The CDR3, as DNA: TGTGCCATCGGGGACGCCCTGGGGTACGAGCAGTACTTC. This sequence encodes CAIGDALGYEQYF.

This chain links TRBV29-1 with TRBJ2-2, with D uncertain. Germline CDR1 reads SQVTM; CDR2 reads ANQGSEA. This CDR3 is 12 amino acids long. V was shortened by 6 bases and J by 4 bases, with 9 bases between the two germline ends. The CDR3, as DNA: TGCAGCGTAAGGGTGAGCACCGGGGAGCTGTTTTTT. Its protein product is CSVRVSTGELFF.

This chain joins TRBV27 and TRBJ2-1, with 9 nucleotides matching TRBD2. Germline CDR1 MNHEY, CDR2 SMNVEV (reference sequence). The CDR3 totals 19 residues. V lost 3 bases and J lost 0; bases outside the gene matches: 12. The CDR3 is CASSLRIAGAPISYNEQFF. The CDR3, as DNA: TGTGCCAGCAGTTTGAGGATAGCGGGGGCCCCGATCTCCTACAATGAGCAGTTCTTC.